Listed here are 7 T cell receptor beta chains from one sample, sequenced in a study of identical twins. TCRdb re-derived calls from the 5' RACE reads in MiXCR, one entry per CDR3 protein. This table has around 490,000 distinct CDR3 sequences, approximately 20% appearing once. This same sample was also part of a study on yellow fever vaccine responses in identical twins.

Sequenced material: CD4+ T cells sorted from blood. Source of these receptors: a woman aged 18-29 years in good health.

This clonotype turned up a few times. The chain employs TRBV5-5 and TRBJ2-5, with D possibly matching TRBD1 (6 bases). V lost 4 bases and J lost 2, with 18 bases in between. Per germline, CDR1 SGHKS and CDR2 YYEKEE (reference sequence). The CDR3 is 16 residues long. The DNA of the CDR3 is TGTGCCAGCAGCACCTACCCCACGGGGACACAAGAGACCCAGTACTTC. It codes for CASSTYPTGTQETQYF.

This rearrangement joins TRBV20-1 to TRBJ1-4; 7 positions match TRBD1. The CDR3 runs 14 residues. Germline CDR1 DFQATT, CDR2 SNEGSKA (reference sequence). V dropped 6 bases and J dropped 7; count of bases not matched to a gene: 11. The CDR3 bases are TGCAGTGCGGAATCGACAGGGTCGACTGAAAAACTGTTTTTT. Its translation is CSAESTGSTEKLFF.

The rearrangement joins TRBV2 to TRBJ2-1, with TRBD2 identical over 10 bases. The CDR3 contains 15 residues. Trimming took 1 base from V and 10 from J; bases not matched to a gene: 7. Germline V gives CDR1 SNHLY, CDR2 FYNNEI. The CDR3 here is CASSEGSGGYREQFF. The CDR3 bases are TGTGCCAGCAGTGAAGGTAGCGGGGGGTACAGGGAGCAGTTCTTC.

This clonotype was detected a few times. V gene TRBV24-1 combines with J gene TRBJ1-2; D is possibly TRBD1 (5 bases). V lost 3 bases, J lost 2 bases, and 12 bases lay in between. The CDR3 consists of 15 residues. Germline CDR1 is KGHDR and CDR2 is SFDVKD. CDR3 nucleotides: TGTGCCACCAGTGATCCCGGGACGGAAAACTATGGCTACACCTTC. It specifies CATSDPGTENYGYTF.

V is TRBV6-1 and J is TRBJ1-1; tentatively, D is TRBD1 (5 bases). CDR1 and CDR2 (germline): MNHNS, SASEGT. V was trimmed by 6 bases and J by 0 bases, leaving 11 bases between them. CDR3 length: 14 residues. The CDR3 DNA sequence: TGTGCCAGCAGCGACGGGACTGTGAACACTGAAGCTTTCTTT. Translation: CASSDGTVNTEAFF.

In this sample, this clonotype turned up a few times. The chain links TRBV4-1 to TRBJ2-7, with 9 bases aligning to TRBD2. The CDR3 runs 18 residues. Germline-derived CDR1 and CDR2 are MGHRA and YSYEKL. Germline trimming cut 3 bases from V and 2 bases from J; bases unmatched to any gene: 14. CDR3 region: CASSQEPVAGAGTYEQYF. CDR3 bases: TGCGCCAGCAGCCAGGAACCAGTAGCGGGAGCAGGGACCTACGAGCAGTACTTC.

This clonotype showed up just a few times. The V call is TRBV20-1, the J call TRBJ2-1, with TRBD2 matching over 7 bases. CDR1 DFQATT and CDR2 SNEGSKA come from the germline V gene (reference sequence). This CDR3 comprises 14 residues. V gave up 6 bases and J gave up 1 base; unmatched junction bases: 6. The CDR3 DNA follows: TGCAGTGCAGGGAGGGGAGTATCCTACAATGAGCAGTTCTTC. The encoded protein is CSAGRGVSYNEQFF.